The sequence of this T cell receptor (beta chain) was determined in a study of blood T cell repertoires in COVID-19. The wider study: The United States, Italy and Spain supplied acute and convalescent COVID-19 samples.

As handled by the study authors: Using reference gene primer amplification, nucleated cell counts were estimated. Profiling relied on immunoSEQ multiplex PCR, and the TCRdb table lists in-frame clones only, not all of them. V and J calls and clone size are copied from that table; D and trimming were computed from the DNA. The data show about 150,000 clones, about 86% seen once. The germline CDR1 and CDR2 sequences are SGHTA and FQGNSA. The CDR3 runs 13 residues. Trimming pared 4 bases from V and 6 bases from J, leaving 13 bases between. The sequence derives from a woman in her forties or fifties with active or convalescent COVID-19. Sequencing was carried out using peripheral blood. This rearrangement joins TRBV7-2 to TRBJ2-7; a weak D match, TRBD2 (5 bases). The CDR3 loop reads CASSWGPGSEQYF. The CDR3 DNA is TGTGCCAGCAGCTGGGGTCCGGGAAGCGAGCAGTACTTC. Variable domain in full (rest from reference TRBV7-2 and TRBJ2-7): GAGVSQSPSNKVTEKGKDVELRCDPISGHTALYWYRQSLGQGLEFLIYFQGNSAPDKSGLPSDRFSAERTGGSVSTLTIQRTQQEDSAVYLCASSWGPGSEQYFGPGTRLTVT.